Sequencing of this T cell receptor (beta chain) was carried out in a study of OX40 agonist ivuxolimab in advanced cancers. About the study: Every 2 weeks, ivuxolimab was infused into the patients intravenously at between 0.01 and 10 mg/kg. Three individuals attained partial responses, comprising one hepatocellular carcinoma case and two cutaneous melanoma cases. Findings and limits, study-wide: CD8+ T cells (on average) carried more expanded clones than CD4+ T cells.

TCRdb's copy holds only in-frame clones and misses some; the assay was immunoSEQ multiplex PCR. The sample lists about 110,000 clones; approximately 90% were seen once. This clone was counted a single time. Its antigen is as yet unknown. Germline V gives CDR1 LNHDA, CDR2 SQIVND (reference sequence). The length of the CDR3 is 17 residues. The V and J ends lost 3 bases and 4 bases respectively, with 18 bases between them. This rearrangement joins TRBV19 to TRBJ2-2; possibly TRBD2 for D (5 bases). Sample: CD4+ or CD8+ T cells sorted from blood, taken in a trial of the OX40 agonist ivuxolimab. The sequence was collected from an adult with an advanced solid tumor such as melanoma, head and neck, liver or kidney cancer. The CDR3 DNA follows: TGTGCCAGTAGTATGACTTCGATGACGGGAAGCACCGGGGAGCTGTTTTTT. Translated: CASSMTSMTGSTGELFF.